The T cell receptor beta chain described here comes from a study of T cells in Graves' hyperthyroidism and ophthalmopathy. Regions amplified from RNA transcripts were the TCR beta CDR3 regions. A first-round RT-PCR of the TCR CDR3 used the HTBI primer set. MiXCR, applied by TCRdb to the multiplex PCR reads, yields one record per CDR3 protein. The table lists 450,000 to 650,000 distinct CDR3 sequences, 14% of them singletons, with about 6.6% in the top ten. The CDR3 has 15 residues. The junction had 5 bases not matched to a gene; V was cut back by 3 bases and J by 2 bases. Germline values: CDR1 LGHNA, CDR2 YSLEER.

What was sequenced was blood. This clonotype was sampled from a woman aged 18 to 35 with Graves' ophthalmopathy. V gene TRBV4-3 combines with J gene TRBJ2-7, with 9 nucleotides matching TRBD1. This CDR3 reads CASSQQDRGAYEQYF. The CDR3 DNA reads TGCGCCAGCAGCCAGCAGGACAGGGGAGCCTACGAGCAGTACTTC.